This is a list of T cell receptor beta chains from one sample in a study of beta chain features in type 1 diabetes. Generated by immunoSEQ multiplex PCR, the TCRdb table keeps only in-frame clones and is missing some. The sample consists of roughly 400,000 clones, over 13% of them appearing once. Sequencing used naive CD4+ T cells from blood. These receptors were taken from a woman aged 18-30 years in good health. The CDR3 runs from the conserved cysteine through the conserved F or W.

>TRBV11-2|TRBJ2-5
CASSSPWAGVETQYF
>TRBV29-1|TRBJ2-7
CSVVTGWPDEQYF
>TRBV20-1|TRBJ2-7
CSGGRAREQYF
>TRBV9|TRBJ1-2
CASSVDRARGYTF
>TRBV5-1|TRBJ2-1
CASSLAPARGDNEQFF
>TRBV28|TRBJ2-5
CASSTVAGVGETQYF
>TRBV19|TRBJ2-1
CASSIGDYYEQFF
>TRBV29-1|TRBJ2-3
CSVEDLSGLSTDTQYF
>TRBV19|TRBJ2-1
CASSIPPDSNEQFF
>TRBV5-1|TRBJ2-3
CASSETSGGTDTQYF
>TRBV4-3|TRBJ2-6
CASSQDARNVNVLTF
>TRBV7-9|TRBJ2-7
CASSLDKGAVVQQYF
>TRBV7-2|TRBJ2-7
CASSLNSGRFEQYF
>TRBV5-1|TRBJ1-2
CASSLEGQAYGYTF
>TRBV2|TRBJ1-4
CASSEARRTMNEKLFF